This note documents a single TCR beta chain sequence. Its antigen is not identified. The assay was immunoSEQ multiplex PCR, and TCRdb's table has in-frame clones only and misses some. The table shows tens of thousands of clones, with over 75% occurring only once. This specimen belongs to a study of T cell responses to AZD1222 COVID-19 vaccine. The wider study: Investigators merged groups given second doses at roughly 4 or roughly 12 weeks. Study-level points and caveats: Only five to seven individuals given AZD1222 were seropositive at baseline. Mostly white British, mostly female donors; authors suggested clonal diversity may be underestimated. Spike-specific TCR breadth and depth rose after two AZD1222 doses.

This CDR3 region has 14 residues. V lost 4 bases and J lost 5; bases outside the gene matches: 7. Germline CDR1 is SGHNT and CDR2 is YYREEE (reference sequence). The starting material was peripheral blood, obtained on day 0 of AZD1222 vaccination. This rearrangement joins TRBV5-4 to TRBJ2-5; 8 bases are a match to TRBD1. This clonotype was obtained from an adult in good health. CDR3 loop: CASSRGTGGETQYF. The CDR3 DNA reads TGTGCCAGCAGCCGTGGGACAGGAGGGGAGACCCAGTACTTC.